This T cell receptor (beta chain) was recovered during a study of beta chain features in type 1 diabetes. The study's findings and limits: Because the template was cDNA, high-expressing cells might be over-represented. The study found moderately but significantly shorter TCRB CDR3s in all four CD4+ subsets of Type 1 diabetes patients.

This CDR3 region has 16 residues. The J segment lost 2 bases and the V segment lost 4 bases, leaving 7 bases of the junction unmatched. Per the germline V gene, CDR1 is SGDLS and CDR2 is YYNGEE. Sequenced material consisted of expressed TCRB transcripts (all of the isolated RNA was reverse transcribed). The average read count of naive, central memory and regulatory T cell samples was about 3.57 million. Assay: immunoSEQ multiplex PCR; the TCRdb copy retains only in-frame clones and omits some. The profile shows 140,000 to 150,000 clones, about 51% of them singletons. Sorting that relied on CD45RO/CCR7/CD25/CD127/CD95/CD27 yielded CD4+ naive, central memory, regulatory and stem cell-like memory cells. Turning to this clone: What it recognizes is unknown.

This sequence originates from a man aged 18-30 years in good health. The V call is TRBV9, the J call TRBJ2-2; 8 bases align to TRBD1. Sequences were obtained from Tregs from blood. Here the CDR3 reads CASSLRTGKNTGELFF. CDR3 in DNA: TGTGCCAGCAGCCTTAGGACAGGGAAAAACACCGGGGAGCTGTTTTTT.